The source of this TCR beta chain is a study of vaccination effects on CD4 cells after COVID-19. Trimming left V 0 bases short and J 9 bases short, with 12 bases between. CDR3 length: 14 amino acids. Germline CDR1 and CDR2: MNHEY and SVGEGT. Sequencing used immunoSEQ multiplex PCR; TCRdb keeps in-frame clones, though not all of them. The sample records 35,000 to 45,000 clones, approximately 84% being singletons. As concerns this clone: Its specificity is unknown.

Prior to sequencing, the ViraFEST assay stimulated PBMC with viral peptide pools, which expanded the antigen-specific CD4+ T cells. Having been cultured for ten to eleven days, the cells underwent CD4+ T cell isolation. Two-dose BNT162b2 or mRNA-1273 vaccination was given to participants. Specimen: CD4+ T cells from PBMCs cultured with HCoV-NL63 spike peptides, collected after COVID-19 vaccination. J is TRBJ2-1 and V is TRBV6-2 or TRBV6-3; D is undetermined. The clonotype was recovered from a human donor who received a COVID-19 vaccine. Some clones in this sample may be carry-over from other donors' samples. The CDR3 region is CASSYSSVSAEQFF. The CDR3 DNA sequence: TGTGCCAGCAGTTACTCGTCCGTTTCTGCTGAGCAGTTCTTC.